The text below deals with one T cell receptor (beta chain). This receptor's antigen is unknown. For every CD8+ T cell subset, approximately 300,000 cells were flow-sorted straight into RLT lysis buffer, and each subset was sorted in triplicate. To keep memory contaminants out, a stringent definition of naive CD8+ T cells was applied: CD45RO-CCR7+CD27+CD95-. Standard density gradient centrifugation was used to isolate peripheral blood mononuclear cells from buffy coats. A FACSAria III was used to flow-sort naive CXCR3-negative and CXCR3-positive CD8+ T cells. An RNeasy Mini Kit was used to extract total RNA from the sorted cells. The data originate from a study of CXCR3-negative and CXCR3-positive naive CD8 T cells (dated by TCRdb to between 2019 and 2020). A note on the overall study: In total, 130 million to 150 million TRB reads were obtained, corresponding to roughly 1.5 +/- 0.3 million reads per library. For the TRBV-TRBJ cluster analysis, the naive subsets came from 5 or 6 donors, while the memory cells came from 3 donors. Data from about 12 donors, pooled across two independent experiments, went into the diversity and physicochemical repertoire analyses.

Summary of the overall study and its limitations: TRB CDR3s from CXCR3-positive naive cells showed higher hydrophobicity (lower Kidera factor 4), lower energy, and higher strength and volume indices than CXCR3-negative naive cells. Because surface CD5, which is linked to self-reactivity in mice, was comparable between the naive subsets, TCR interaction strength was also inferred from TRB CDR3 physicochemical properties. CXCR3 expression partially decreased after cryopreservation, so most assays used freshly isolated PBMCs. TRBV-TRBJ usage was similar between naive CXCR3-negative and CXCR3-positive cells from the same donor, while memory cells showed distinct patterns. Both naive subsets had comparably high repertoire diversity, while memory CD8+ T cells had much lower repertoire diversity.

The reads were generated on a NextSeq 550. The Human TCR Profiling Kit (MiLaboratory) was used to make UMI-labeled 5' RACE TRB cDNA libraries. cDNA synthesis used the entire amount of extracted RNA, and PCR amplification then used the entire amount of cDNA produced. Libraries were prepared in parallel with an identical number of PCR cycles. Per the authors' processing: About 53,000 +/- 9,400 unique UMI-labeled TRB cDNA molecules per library were extracted with MIGEC and MiXCR, with at least two reads per UMI required. On average, each library contained about 40,000 +/- 10,000 functional in-frame TRB CDR3 nucleotide clonotypes without stop codons. After downsampling to 5000 UMI-labeled TRB molecules per sample, diversity metrics such as normalized Shannon-Wiener and Chao1 were calculated in VDJtools. Clonotype-size-weighted physicochemical properties of the central five CDR3 residues (interaction energy, strength, volume and Kidera factor 4) were computed in VDJtools. Based on TCRdb reprocessing of the reads, there is one entry per CDR3 protein sequence, and DNA is missing. The V and J calls follow TCRdb's processing rather than the paper's. The sample table includes 75,000 or so distinct CDR3 sequences. Of the sample, roughly 1.6% falls within the top ten clones.

Per the germline V gene, SGHTA is the CDR1 and FQGNSA is the CDR2. The CDR3 spans 13 residues, from the cysteine through the phenylalanine. No DNA is recorded. The material sequenced was naive CXCR3- CD8+ T cells from blood. The label giving this sample's cell subset or site can be read as: CD45RO-CCR7+CD27+CD95- naive CD8+ T cells lacking CXCR3 (TNR3-). The V and J segments used are TRBV7-2 and TRBJ2-1. The receptor was derived from a human donor in good health. Some clones in this sample may be carry-over from other donors' samples. The CDR3 sequence is CASSLPSQDEQFF.